These 27 T cell receptor beta chains were sequenced from one sample in a study of TIL therapy for anti-PD-1-resistant metastatic lung cancer. Time point indicated: pre-treatment sample, taken before nivolumab and TIL therapy. Tumor tissue came from excised metastases, mostly pleural nodules or supraclavicular lymph nodes. Sequencing used immunoSEQ v3. Profiled with immunoSEQ multiplex PCR; TCRdb holds only in-frame clones, not every one. The data hold 8,500 to 9,500 clones, with 76% observed a single time. The sequences come from tumor tissue, collected at baseline. All receptors derive from a person aged 25 to 85 with non-small cell lung cancer.

The CDR3 loop is CASSPRGASDSPLHF. As DNA, the CDR3 is TGTGCCAGCAGTCCCCGAGGGGCTTCGGATTCACCCCTCCACTTT. This sequence joins TRBV27 and TRBJ1-6; D possibly corresponds to TRBD1 (5 bases). V was shortened by 5 bases and J by 8 bases, with 16 bases between the two germline ends. This CDR3 contains 15 residues. Germline V gives CDR1 MNHEY, CDR2 SMNVEV (reference sequence).

The chain uses TRBV7-3 and TRBJ2-2; D remains ambiguous. Germline assignment: CDR1 SGHTA and CDR2 FQGTGA. V gave up 1 base and J gave up 2 bases, with 11 bases separating them. There are 16 residues in the CDR3. The CDR3 DNA follows: TGTGCCAGCAGCTTAAACACGGCGCGCAACACCGGGGAGCTGTTTTTT. It encodes CASSLNTARNTGELFF. Full variable domain (outside the CDR3, taken from reference TRBV7-3 and TRBJ2-2): GAGVSQTPSNKVTEKGKYVELRCDPISGHTALYWYRQSLGQGPEFLIYFQGTGAADDSGLPNDRFFAVRPEGSVSTLKIQRTERGDSAVYLCASSLNTARNTGELFFGEGSRLTVL.

This clone was observed a handful of times. V gene TRBV19 combines with J gene TRBJ1-2; 8 nucleotides align to TRBD1. Germline trimming cut 9 bases from V and 4 bases from J; bases unmatched to any gene: 16. CDR3 length: 16 residues. CDR1 and CDR2 (germline): LNHDA, SQIVND (reference sequence). The chain's CDR3 is CASASSAGQDVYGYTF. The CDR3 DNA reads as TGTGCCAGCGCATCTTCTGCGGGACAGGATGTCTATGGCTACACCTTC.

The chain couples TRBV5-1 to TRBJ2-7, with TRBD2 identical over 7 bases. With V trimmed by 4 bases and J by 0 bases, 4 bases remained unmatched. CDR1 SGHRS and CDR2 YFSETQ come from the germline V gene. CDR3 size: 14 residues. DNA for the CDR3: TGCGCCAGCAGCGCGGGGGACTACTCCTACGAGCAGTACTTC. It translates to CASSAGDYSYEQYF.

This clone was counted between two and nine times. The CDR3 region is CASSPTGGNYRYGYTF. The CDR3 DNA reads TGTGCCAGCAGCCCTACGGGAGGGAATTATCGCTATGGCTACACCTTC. The chain uses TRBV28 and TRBJ1-2; D gene ambiguous. The germline V gene has CDR1 MDHEN and CDR2 SYDVKM. The CDR3 sequence is 16 residues long. Trimming shortened V by 6 bases and J by 4 bases, and 21 bases separated the two germline ends.

The CDR3 spells CASSLGEYTGELFF. The DNA for the CDR3 is TGTGCCAGCAGCTTGGGGGAATACACCGGGGAGCTGTTTTTT. V usage is TRBV5-8 and J usage is TRBJ2-2; D not certain. CDR1 SGHTS and CDR2 YDEGEE come from the germline V gene. V was pared by 0 bases and J by 3 bases, with 6 bases between. The CDR3 is 14 amino acids.

The chain links TRBV28 to TRBJ2-3, with D possibly matching TRBD2 (5 bases). CDR3 length equals 13 residues. The V gene lost 5 bases and the J gene lost 1 base, with 7 bases spanning the gap. Germline CDR1 is MDHEN and CDR2 is SYDVKM. The DNA for the CDR3 is TGTGCCAGCAGTGTCGGGGGCACAGATACGCAGTATTTT. Amino acids: CASSVGGTDTQYF.

This clone came up a few times. The rearrangement uses TRBV19 and TRBJ2-3, with TRBD1 identical over 7 bases. The J segment lost 2 bases and the V segment lost 2 bases, leaving 7 bases of the junction unmatched. The CDR3 runs to 16 residues. Germline V lookup: CDR1 LNHDA, CDR2 SQIVND (reference sequence). CDR3 DNA sequence: TGTGCCAGTAGTATACTGACAGGGACGTCCACAGATACGCAGTATTTT. Protein: CASSILTGTSTDTQYF. Filled out from reference TRBV19 and TRBJ2-3, the complete variable domain reads DGGITQSPKYLFRKEGQNVTLSCEQNLNHDAMYWYRQDPGQGLRLIYYSQIVNDFQKGDIAEGYSVSREKKESFPLTVTSAQKNPTAFYLCASSILTGTSTDTQYFGPGTRLTVL.

The CDR3 reads CASSSVTGQETQYF. The DNA for the CDR3 is TGTGCCAGCAGTAGCGTTACAGGACAAGAGACCCAGTACTTC. This chain uses TRBV6-6 with TRBJ2-5; possibly TRBD1 for D (5 bases). V lost 5 bases, J lost 2 bases, and 12 bases lay in between. The germline V gene encodes CDR1 MNHNY and CDR2 SVGAGI (reference sequence). The CDR3 loop spans 14 amino acids.

The chain joins TRBV6-1 to TRBJ1-1; the D is unclear. The CDR3 is 13 residues long. Germline CDR1 reads MNHNS; CDR2 reads SASEGT. The ends were cut back, 0 bases at V and 8 bases at J, with 10 bases in the middle. DNA of the CDR3: TGTGCCAGCAGTGAAGCGCCTAGAAGGGAAGCTTTCTTT. Protein product: CASSEAPRREAFF.

V and J are TRBV18 and TRBJ2-1; 12 bases align to TRBD2. Looked up from germline, CDR1 is KGHSH and CDR2 is LQKENI. Unmatched junction bases numbered 5, after V lost 3 bases and J lost 14 bases. The CDR3 runs to 13 residues. CDR3 loop: CASSPGLAGSEFF. The CDR3 nucleotides are TGTGCCAGCTCACCTGGACTAGCGGGATCGGAGTTCTTC.

The chain uses TRBV30 and TRBJ2-3; no definite D call. The CDR3 is 13 amino acids. V was trimmed by 2 bases and J by 3 bases, leaving 9 bases between them. CDR1 and CDR2 from the germline V gene are GTSNPN and SVGIG (reference sequence). CDR3 nucleotide sequence: TGTGCCTGGAGTCCCCATAGGACAGATACGCAGTATTTT. This encodes CAWSPHRTDTQYF.

The rearrangement links TRBV7-2 to TRBJ2-7, with 8 bases identical to TRBD2. The CDR3 length is 16 residues. Germline CDR1 is SGHTA and CDR2 is FQGNSA. Germline trimming cut 0 bases from V and 2 bases from J; bases unmatched to any gene: 6. CDR3 bases: TGTGCCAGCAGCTTAGCTTATGGCGGGGGGACCTACGAGCAGTACTTC. Protein sequence: CASSLAYGGGTYEQYF.

The chain carries TRBV5-4 and TRBJ2-7; 10 bases agree with TRBD2. J was trimmed by 6 bases and V by 2 bases; bases with no gene match: 8. This CDR3 comprises 15 residues. Germline CDR1 reads SGHNT; CDR2 reads YYREEE (reference sequence). The CDR3 DNA reads as TGTGCCAGCAGCTTCCTAGCGGGAGTCGGGGTCGAGCAGTACTTC. This gives the protein CASSFLAGVGVEQYF. Full variable domain (remainder filled in from reference TRBV5-4 and TRBJ2-7): ETGVTQSPTHLIKTRGQQVTLRCSSQSGHNTVSWYQQALGQGPQFIFQYYREEENGRGNFPPRFSGLQFPNYSSELNVNALELDDSALYLCASSFLAGVGVEQYFGPGTRLTVT.

V is TRBV4-2 and J is TRBJ2-6; D not certain. This CDR3 comprises 13 residues. Germline CDR1 and CDR2: LGHNA and YNFKEQ. V was pared by 1 base and J by 15 bases, with 13 bases between. CDR3 amino acids: CASSQGTPSALTF. The CDR3 region has the DNA TGTGCCAGCAGCCAAGGCACTCCTTCCGCCCTGACTTTC.

This clone showed up just once. CDR3 in amino acids: CASSLLRAEAFF. Here the CDR3 DNA reads TGTGCCAGCAGCTTATTGCGCGCTGAAGCTTTCTTT. This chain uses TRBV7-2 with TRBJ1-1, with D uncertain. Trimming took off 2 bases at V and 6 bases at J, with 7 bases between the two ends. The germline gives CDR1 SGHTA, CDR2 FQGNSA. CDR3 size: 12 residues.

This chain joins TRBV7-6 and TRBJ2-3; no clear D. V was cut by 5 bases and J by 2 bases, with 11 bases left in between. CDR1 SGHVS and CDR2 FNYEAQ come from the germline V gene. The CDR3 spans 14 residues. The CDR3 here is CASSPSDTTDTQYF. In DNA form, the CDR3 reads TGTGCCAGCAGCCCCTCTGATACCACAGATACGCAGTATTTT. The full variable domain, completed using reference TRBV7-6 and TRBJ2-3, is GAGVSQSPRYKVTKRGQDVALRCDPISGHVSLYWYRQALGQGPEFLTYFNYEAQQDKSGLPNDRFSAERPEGSISTLTIQRTEQRDSAMYRCASSPSDTTDTQYFGPGTRLTVL.

Only a few counts were recorded for this clone. The chain joins TRBV7-2 to TRBJ2-7; D is unresolved. The CDR3 loop spans 12 amino acids. Germline assignment: CDR1 SGHTA and CDR2 FQGNSA. The V and J ends lost 4 bases and 5 bases respectively, with 9 bases between them. The CDR3 spells CASSSFGDEQYF. CDR3 in DNA: TGTGCCAGCAGCTCATTTGGGGACGAGCAGTACTTC.

The V and J genes are TRBV29-1 and TRBJ2-3; D is possibly TRBD2 (5 bases). Germline V gene data show CDR1 as SQVTM and CDR2 as ANQGSEA. The V and J ends lost 0 bases and 2 bases respectively, with 15 bases between them. CDR3 length: 16 residues. CDR3 DNA: TGCAGCGTTGAAGATCCTATTCGGGGTTTCACAGATACGCAGTATTTT. Amino acids: CSVEDPIRGFTDTQYF.

The chain uses TRBV6-6 and TRBJ2-7, with a tentative D call TRBD2 (6 bases). V dropped 6 bases and J dropped 3 bases, with 15 bases sitting between them. Germline CDR1 MNHNY, CDR2 SVGAGI (reference sequence). The CDR3 is 14 amino acids. The CDR3 DNA sequence: TGTGCCAGCAGCAGGGACTTAATACTCTACGAGCAGTACTTC. Amino acids: CASSRDLILYEQYF.

V gene TRBV7-2 combines with J gene TRBJ2-5; 7 positions agree with TRBD1. After removal of 1 base from V and 1 base from J, the junction contained 0 bases not matched to a gene. The CDR3 runs to 14 residues. Germline V gene data show CDR1 as SGHTA and CDR2 as FQGNSA. CDR3 DNA: TGTGCCAGCAGCTTAGACAGGGGCCAAGAGACCCAGTACTTC. This codes for CASSLDRGQETQYF.

The chain is built from TRBV29-1 and TRBJ2-7; 7 bases line up with TRBD1. Trimming took 1 base from V and 5 from J; bases not matched to a gene: 11. Germline CDR1 reads SQVTM; CDR2 reads ANQGSEA. The CDR3 covers 15 residues. DNA of the CDR3: TGCAGCGTTGAAGTACTTACAGGGGCCCAAGACGAGCAGTACTTC. It yields the protein CSVEVLTGAQDEQYF.

The chain is built from TRBV11-3 and TRBJ2-5; maybe TRBD2 (5 bases). The V end lost 5 bases, the J end lost 2 bases, and 15 bases lay between the germline ends. Germline-derived CDR1 and CDR2 are SGHNT and YENEEA. This CDR3 spans 15 amino acids. Here the CDR3 DNA reads TGTGCCAGCAGCCCCCGGGGAGTCCTGCAAGAGACCCAGTACTTC. Its protein product is CASSPRGVLQETQYF.

The chain has TRBV5-8 and TRBJ1-5; TRBD1 might be the D (5 bases). There are 14 residues in the CDR3. V lost 2 bases, J lost 5 bases, and 11 bases lay in between. CDR1 and CDR2 (germline): SGHTS, YDEGEE. The CDR3 coding sequence is TGTGCCAGCAGCTTCCCCGGGGGTTATCAGCCCCAGCATTTT. This encodes CASSFPGGYQPQHF.

The V and J genes are TRBV5-6 and TRBJ2-2; D uncertain. CDR1 is SGHDT and CDR2 is YYEEEE in the germline V gene. The CDR3 loop spans 13 amino acids. V was pared by 3 bases and J by 2 bases, with 5 bases between. CDR3 sequence reads: CASSWENTGELFF. Written as DNA, the CDR3 is TGTGCCAGCAGCTGGGAAAACACCGGGGAGCTGTTTTTT.

This clone was picked up a small number of times. This chain joins TRBV7-9 and TRBJ2-7; 16 bases are a match to TRBD2. The CDR3 runs 19 residues. J was trimmed by 1 base and V by 3 bases; bases with no gene match: 9. CDR1 and CDR2 (germline): SEHNR, FQNEAQ (reference sequence). The CDR3 reads CASSFPPGLAGGPSYEQYF. CDR3 DNA sequence: TGTGCCAGCAGCTTCCCTCCGGGACTAGCGGGAGGGCCGTCCTACGAGCAGTACTTC. The whole variable domain, filled in from reference TRBV7-9 and TRBJ2-7, reads DTGVSQNPRHKITKRGQNVTFRCDPISEHNRLYWYRQTLGQGPEFLTYFQNEAQLEKSRLLSDRFSAERPKGSFSTLEIQRTEQGDSAMYLCASSFPPGLAGGPSYEQYFGPGTRLTVT.

V usage is TRBV28 and J usage is TRBJ1-5; 9 bases agree with TRBD1. Germline loops: CDR1 MDHEN, CDR2 SYDVKM. The J segment lost 4 bases and the V segment lost 2 bases, leaving 3 bases of the junction unmatched. The CDR3 length is 15 residues. CDR3 coding DNA: TGTGCCAGCAGTTTAAGGACAGGGGAGAATCAGCCCCAGCATTTT. Amino acid sequence: CASSLRTGENQPQHF.